Detailed here is one T cell receptor (beta chain). Its antigen is undetermined. Germline CDR1 and CDR2: DFQATT and SNEGSKA (reference sequence). V lost 6 bases and J lost 2, with 14 bases in between. The CDR3 totals 13 residues. Then a second PCR, running about 7 to 11 cycles, was carried out with a sample-barcoded 5' primer and a J-beta primer mix. At least 2.5 million CDR3-containing paired-end reads were obtained per sample. TCRdb re-called the 5' RACE reads with MiXCR, one entry per CDR3 protein. The sample lists 600,000 to 650,000 distinct CDR3 sequences; 58% were seen once. This entry is derived from a study of blood T cells in healthy people across ages. Study as a whole: Template switching retrieved approximately one barcoded beta molecule for each two T cells.

Broader study findings: Leaving the PBMCs unsorted stopped any conclusive comparison of naive versus antigen-experienced cells. Diversity estimated from one million T cells was considered an underestimate.

This receptor was identified in a man in his sixties in good health. This chain joins TRBV20-1 and TRBJ2-7; D ambiguous. The material sequenced was blood. The CDR3 DNA reads as TGCAGTGCCGTGAGCCAGGCCGCCTACGAGCAGTACTTC. Encoded protein: CSAVSQAAYEQYF.